A selection of T cell receptor beta chains follows, all from one sample in a study of shared clonotypes between healthy human individuals. Data came from immunoSEQ multiplex PCR; TCRdb stores just in-frame clones and leaves some out. This table has about 180,000 clones, approximately 92% appearing once. Source material: naive CD4+ T cells sorted from blood. The receptors originated from a woman aged 30 to 39 in good health. Both conserved end residues are part of each CDR3. The D gene is left open where the match is weak. Where a row states a size, it is once, few, many or the class of an expanded clone; other rows omit it.

clone size: -
D gene: TRBD1
V gene: TRBV2
J gene: TRBJ1-1
CDR3 DNA: TGTGCCAGCAGTGAACAGGGGGCGGACACTGAAGCTTTCTTT
CDR3 protein: CASSEQGADTEAFF

clone size: -
D gene: -
V gene: TRBV27
J gene: TRBJ1-1
CDR3 DNA: TGTGCCAGCAGCGGGAACACTGAAGCTTTCTTT
CDR3 protein: CASSGNTEAFF

clone size: once
D gene: TRBD1
V gene: TRBV5-1
J gene: TRBJ1-1
CDR3 DNA: TGCGCCAGCAGCTCGACAGGGCCGGGCACTGAAGCTTTCTTT
CDR3 protein: CASSSTGPGTEAFF

clone size: -
D gene: TRBD1
V gene: TRBV28
J gene: TRBJ1-6
CDR3 DNA: TGTGCCAGCACCAGGGGACAGGGAGTTGGTCCCCTCCACTTT
CDR3 protein: CASTRGQGVGPLHF

clone size: -
D gene: -
V gene: TRBV19
J gene: TRBJ2-2
CDR3 DNA: TGTGCCAGTAGTATAGGTCGAGGGTCGGGCACCGGGGAGCTGTTTTTT
CDR3 protein: CASSIGRGSGTGELFF

clone size: -
D gene: -
V gene: TRBV7-9
J gene: TRBJ2-5
CDR3 DNA: TGTGCCAGCAGCTCAACTTTTTCAGGGTACGAGACCCAGTACTTC
CDR3 protein: CASSSTFSGYETQYF

clone size: -
D gene: TRBD1
V gene: TRBV5-4
J gene: TRBJ2-5
CDR3 DNA: TGTGCCAGCAGCTCCACAGGGGCGGCTGGGGAGACCCAGTACTTC
CDR3 protein: CASSSTGAAGETQYF

clone size: -
D gene: -
V gene: TRBV27
J gene: TRBJ1-5
CDR3 DNA: TGTGCCAGCAGTTTAACCCCTGAGGATCAGCCCCAGCATTTT
CDR3 protein: CASSLTPEDQPQHF

clone size: -
D gene: TRBD2
V gene: TRBV30
J gene: TRBJ2-1
CDR3 DNA: TGTGCCTGGAGCTTGCGGGAGTACAATGAGCAGTTCTTC
CDR3 protein: CAWSLREYNEQFF

clone size: few
D gene: TRBD1
V gene: TRBV7-9
J gene: TRBJ1-5
CDR3 DNA: TGTGCCAGCAGCCGGACAGGGGGCGGCGATCAGCCCCAGCATTTT
CDR3 protein: CASSRTGGGDQPQHF

clone size: -
D gene: -
V gene: TRBV5-1
J gene: TRBJ1-1
CDR3 DNA: TGCGCCAGCAGGAACAGGGATAACACTGAAGCTTTCTTT
CDR3 protein: CASRNRDNTEAFF

clone size: -
D gene: TRBD2
V gene: TRBV5-1
J gene: TRBJ2-2
CDR3 DNA: TGCGCCAGCAGCTTGGGGGTCTGGACTAGCGGGAGGAACACCGGGGAGCTGTTTTTT
CDR3 protein: CASSLGVWTSGRNTGELFF

clone size: once
D gene: TRBD1
V gene: TRBV15
J gene: TRBJ1-4
CDR3 DNA: TGTGCCACCAGCCGCGGAGGGGACAGTGAAAAACTGTTTTTT
CDR3 protein: CATSRGGDSEKLFF

clone size: -
D gene: -
V gene: TRBV10-3
J gene: TRBJ2-7
CDR3 DNA: TGTGCCATCAGTGACAGGGTTGGGTACGAGCAGTACTTC
CDR3 protein: CAISDRVGYEQYF

clone size: -
D gene: -
V gene: TRBV19
J gene: TRBJ2-7
CDR3 DNA: TGTGCCAGTACCCCCGGACGGATTCTCGGGGACGAGCAGTACTTC
CDR3 protein: CASTPGRILGDEQYF

clone size: -
D gene: TRBD2
V gene: TRBV5-4
J gene: TRBJ2-7
CDR3 DNA: TGTGCCAGCAGCCCCGGACTAGCGGGGGATCTTACGTTTTACGAGCAGTACTTC
CDR3 protein: CASSPGLAGDLTFYEQYF

clone size: -
D gene: TRBD1
V gene: TRBV6-5
J gene: TRBJ1-2
CDR3 DNA: TGTGCCACCATGGAGGGGGCAAGTGGCTACACCTTC
CDR3 protein: CATMEGASGYTF

clone size: -
D gene: -
V gene: TRBV5-1
J gene: TRBJ2-2
CDR3 DNA: TGCGCCAGCAGCCCCGGGCCCCCTACGAACACCGGGGAGCTGTTTTTT
CDR3 protein: CASSPGPPTNTGELFF

clone size: -
D gene: -
V gene: TRBV2
J gene: TRBJ2-5
CDR3 DNA: TGTGCCAGCAGTCCGGAGGGATTACGGGGGCGGGGAATTGGGGCCCAGTACTTC
CDR3 protein: CASSPEGLRGRGIGAQYF

clone size: -
D gene: -
V gene: TRBV5-6
J gene: TRBJ2-3
CDR3 DNA: TGTGCCAGCAGCCCCGGCGGGGGCGTCACAGATACGCAGTATTTT
CDR3 protein: CASSPGGGVTDTQYF

clone size: -
D gene: -
V gene: TRBV6-6
J gene: TRBJ2-2
CDR3 DNA: TGTGCCAGCAGTTACACCGTGGCCGGGGAGCTGTTTTTT
CDR3 protein: CASSYTVAGELFF

clone size: -
D gene: -
V gene: TRBV7-9
J gene: TRBJ1-4
CDR3 DNA: TGTGCCAGCAGCCCGCGGGACTTCGATGAAAAACTGTTTTTT
CDR3 protein: CASSPRDFDEKLFF

clone size: -
D gene: TRBD2
V gene: TRBV28
J gene: TRBJ2-7
CDR3 DNA: TGTGCCAGCAGTTCAATAAATAGCGGGAGACGGTACGAGCAGTACTTC
CDR3 protein: CASSSINSGRRYEQYF

clone size: -
D gene: TRBD1
V gene: TRBV5-1
J gene: TRBJ2-5
CDR3 DNA: TGCGCCAGCAGCTTTCAACCCAGGGGGTTCAAAGAGACCCAGTACTTC
CDR3 protein: CASSFQPRGFKETQYF

clone size: -
D gene: -
V gene: TRBV19
J gene: TRBJ2-4
CDR3 DNA: TGTGCCAGTAGTATAAAGGGTAACTTGGGCATTCAGTACTTC
CDR3 protein: CASSIKGNLGIQYF

clone size: -
D gene: -
V gene: TRBV28
J gene: TRBJ2-2
CDR3 DNA: TGTGCCAGCAGGAACGGGCCAGCTAGGGGGGAGCTGTTTTTT
CDR3 protein: CASRNGPARGELFF

clone size: -
D gene: -
V gene: TRBV6-6
J gene: TRBJ1-2
CDR3 DNA: TGTGCCAGCACAACGGCCTTGGGTGGCTACACCTTC
CDR3 protein: CASTTALGGYTF